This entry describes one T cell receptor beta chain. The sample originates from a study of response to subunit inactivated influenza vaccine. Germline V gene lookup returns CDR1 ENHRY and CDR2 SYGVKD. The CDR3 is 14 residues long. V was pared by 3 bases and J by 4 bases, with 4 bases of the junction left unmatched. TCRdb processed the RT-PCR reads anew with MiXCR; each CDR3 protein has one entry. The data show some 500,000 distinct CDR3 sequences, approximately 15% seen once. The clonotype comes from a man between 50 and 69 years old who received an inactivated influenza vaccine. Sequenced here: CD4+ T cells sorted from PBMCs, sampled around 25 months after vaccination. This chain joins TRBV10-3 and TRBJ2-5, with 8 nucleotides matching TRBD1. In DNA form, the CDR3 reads TGTGCCATCAGTGACAAAGACAGGGGAGAGACCCAGTACTTC. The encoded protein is CAISDKDRGETQYF.